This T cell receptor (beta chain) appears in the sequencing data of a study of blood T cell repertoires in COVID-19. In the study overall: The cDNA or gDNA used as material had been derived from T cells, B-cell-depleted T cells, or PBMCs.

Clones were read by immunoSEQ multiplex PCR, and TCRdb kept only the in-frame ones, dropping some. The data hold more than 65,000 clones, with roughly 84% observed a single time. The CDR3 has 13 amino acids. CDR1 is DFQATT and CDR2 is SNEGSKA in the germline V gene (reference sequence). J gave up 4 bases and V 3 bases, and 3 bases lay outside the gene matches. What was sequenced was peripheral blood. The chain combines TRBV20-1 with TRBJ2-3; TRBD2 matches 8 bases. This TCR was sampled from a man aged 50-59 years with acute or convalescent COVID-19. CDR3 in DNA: TGCAGTGCTAGTCGGGGGGGGGCAGATACGCAGTATTTT. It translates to CSASRGGADTQYF.